The T cell receptor (beta chain) under discussion was sequenced for a study of blood T cell repertoires in COVID-19 (dated by TCRdb to the early 2020s). A note on the overall study: Samples from collaborators originated in the United States, Italy and Spain and spanned both the acute and convalescent phases of COVID-19. The material from the prospective study consisted of cDNA or gDNA derived from T cells, B-cell-depleted T cells, or PBMCs. Deeply sampled blood TCRbeta repertoires from subjects exposed to, actively infected with, or recovered from COVID-19 were included in the dataset. The repertoires were made available in a free public database intended to serve as a resource for research on the immune response to SARS-CoV-2. The samples were drawn from the first 160 participants of the ongoing ImmuneRACE study and from more than 1,000 subjects provided by 6 global collaborators. A de-identified subject ID, COVID-19 status, age in years and sex were almost always included in the sample metadata. Where available, HLA class I and class II types were taken from metadata supplied by the sample provider and were not determined by assay-based typing. Overall results and qualifications from the work: The amount of clinical and demographic metadata varied by source and participant and was provided uncurated.

The junction shows trimming of 3 bases on V and 6 bases on J, plus 9 bases between the germline ends. From the cysteine up to the phenylalanine, the CDR3 has a length of 12 residues. CDR3 DNA only is kept here, 36 bases in frame from base 1. The germline V gene (reference sequence) yields DFQATT for CDR1 and SNEGSKA for CDR2. The immunoSEQ Assay, a bias-controlled multiplex PCR, was used to amplify TCRbeta CDR3 regions from genomic DNA. Per the original workflow: Nucleated cell counts per sample were estimated from amplification of reference gene primers within the assay. Sequence reads were collapsed and filtered to measure the absolute abundance of every unique TCRbeta CDR3 rearrangement. For each sample, productive Simpson clonality was calculated as the square root of Simpson's diversity index across productive rearrangements. The clones in this table, taken by TCRdb from immuneACCESS, are in-frame only. Not every clone is retained; where verified, under half of the shortfall comes from an unresolved V gene, and the cause of the rest is unknown. Clonal size and the V and J genes are those of that table, whereas D and trimming came from the DNA. The sample profile shows 230,000 or so clones; approximately 85% of them were found once. The ten largest clones add up to 6.6% of the sample.

On this clone itself: Its specific antigen is unknown. The sample holds no much larger clone one base away, and base qualities are not on file.

Participants in the prospective study were aged roughly 18 to 100 years, lived in about two dozen United States geographic areas, and enrolled through a virtual design. To assign participants to cohorts, the prospective study relied on clinical history that participants themselves reported in a screening survey and a study questionnaire. Exposed participants had been in contact with someone with a PCR-confirmed or clinician-diagnosed COVID-19 case within 2 weeks of study entry. In the prospective study, mobile phlebotomists collected whole blood, serum and a nasopharyngeal or oropharyngeal swab from each participant. Participants in the prospective study had the option to provide additional blood draws and questionnaires over an approximately 2-month period. Blood samples from the prospective study were shipped frozen or at room temperature prior to DNA extraction.

This chain joins TRBV20-1 to TRBJ1-3, with the D segment identity uncertain. Sequencing was carried out using PBMCs or T cells enriched from blood (not recorded which). The clonotype originates from a woman aged 45-65 years who had been exposed to COVID-19. The bases are TGCAGTGCTAGTCGGAGGGAAAACACCATATATTTT. It specifies CSASRRENTIYF.